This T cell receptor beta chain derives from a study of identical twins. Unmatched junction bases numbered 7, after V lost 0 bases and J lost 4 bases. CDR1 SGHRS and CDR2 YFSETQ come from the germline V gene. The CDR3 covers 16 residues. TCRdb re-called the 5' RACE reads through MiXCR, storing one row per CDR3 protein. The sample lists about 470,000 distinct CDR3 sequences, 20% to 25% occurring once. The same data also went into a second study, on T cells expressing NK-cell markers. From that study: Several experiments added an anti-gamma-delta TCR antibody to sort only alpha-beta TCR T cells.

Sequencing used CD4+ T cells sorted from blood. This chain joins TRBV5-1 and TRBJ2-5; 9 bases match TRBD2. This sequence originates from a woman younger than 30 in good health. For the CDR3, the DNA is TGCGCCAGCAGCTTGGGCGTTAGCGGGGGCTCAGAGACCCAGTACTTC. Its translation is CASSLGVSGGSETQYF.